This T cell receptor beta chain originates from a study of blood T cells in healthy people across ages. Study information: About one barcoded beta molecule per two T cells was the capture yield of template switching.

A second PCR, run for roughly 7 to 11 cycles, used a sample-barcoded 5' primer plus a J-beta primer mix. TCRdb reprocessed the 5' RACE reads with MiXCR, giving one entry per CDR3 protein. Of about 640,000 distinct CDR3 sequences in the sample, approximately 30% are singletons; the top ten hold 15% to 18%. V was pared by 3 bases and J by 4 bases, with 13 bases between. Germline lookup yields CDR1 SGHRS and CDR2 YFSETQ. The length of the CDR3 is 15 residues. The chain has TRBV5-1 and TRBJ2-2, with D unclear. Material: blood. This TCR was recovered from a woman aged 80 or over in good health. The CDR3 nucleotides are TGCGCCAGCAGCTGGGTAGGCCGAACCACCGGGGAGCTGTTTTTT. Encoded protein: CASSWVGRTTGELFF.